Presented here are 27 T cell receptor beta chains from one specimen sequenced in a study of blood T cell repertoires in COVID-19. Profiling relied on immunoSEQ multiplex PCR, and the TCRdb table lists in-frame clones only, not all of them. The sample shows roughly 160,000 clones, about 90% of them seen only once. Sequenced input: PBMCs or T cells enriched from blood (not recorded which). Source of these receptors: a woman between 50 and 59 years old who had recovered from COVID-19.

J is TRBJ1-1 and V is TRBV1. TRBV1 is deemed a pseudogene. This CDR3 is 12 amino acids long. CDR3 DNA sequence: TGCACCAGCAGCCATGAGGGTCTAGGTGCTTTCTTT. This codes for CTSSHEGLGAFF.

The CDR3 here is CASKDSPNTEAFF. The CDR3 coding sequence is TGTGCCAGTAAGGACAGCCCGAACACTGAAGCTTTCTTT. The chain carries TRBV19 and TRBJ1-1; D might be TRBD1 (6 bases). CDR3 length: 13 residues. Germline V gene data show CDR1 as LNHDA and CDR2 as SQIVND (reference sequence). The V and J ends lost 7 bases and 1 base respectively, with 10 bases between them. The full variable domain, completed using reference TRBV19 and TRBJ1-1, is DGGITQSPKYLFRKEGQNVTLSCEQNLNHDAMYWYRQDPGQGLRLIYYSQIVNDFQKGDIAEGYSVSREKKESFPLTVTSAQKNPTAFYLCASKDSPNTEAFFGQGTRLTVV.

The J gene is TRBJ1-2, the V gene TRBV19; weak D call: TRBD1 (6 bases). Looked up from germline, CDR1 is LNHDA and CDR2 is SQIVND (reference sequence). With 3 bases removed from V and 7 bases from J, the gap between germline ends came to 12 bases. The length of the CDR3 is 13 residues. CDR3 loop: CASSITGKFGYTF. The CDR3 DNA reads TGTGCCAGTAGTATCACAGGGAAATTTGGCTACACCTTC.

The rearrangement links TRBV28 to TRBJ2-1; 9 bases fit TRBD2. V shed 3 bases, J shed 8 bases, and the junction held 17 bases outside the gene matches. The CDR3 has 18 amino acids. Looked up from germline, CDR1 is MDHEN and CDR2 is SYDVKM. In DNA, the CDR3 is TGTGCCAGCAGTTTTAAGGCGGGAGGGCCTTTTTGGGTCGATGAGCAGTTCTTC. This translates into CASSFKAGGPFWVDEQFF.

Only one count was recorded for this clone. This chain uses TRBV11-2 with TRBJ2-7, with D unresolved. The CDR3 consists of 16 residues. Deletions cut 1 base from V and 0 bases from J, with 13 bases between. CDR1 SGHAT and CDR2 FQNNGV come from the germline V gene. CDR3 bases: TGTGCCAGCAGCTTAGCCTCGCGCCTAGACTCCTACGAGCAGTACTTC. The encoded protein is CASSLASRLDSYEQYF. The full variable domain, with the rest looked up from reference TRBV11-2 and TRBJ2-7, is EAGVAQSPRYKIIEKRQSVAFWCNPISGHATLYWYQQILGQGPKLLIQFQNNGVVDDSQLPKDRFSAERLKGVDSTLKIQPAKLEDSAVYLCASSLASRLDSYEQYFGPGTRLTVT.

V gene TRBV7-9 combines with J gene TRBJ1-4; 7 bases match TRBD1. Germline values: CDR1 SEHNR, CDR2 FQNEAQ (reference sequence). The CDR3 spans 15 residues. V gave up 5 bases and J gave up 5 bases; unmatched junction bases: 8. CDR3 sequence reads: CASSLPRQGNEKLFF. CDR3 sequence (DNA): TGTGCCAGCAGCCTTCCTAGACAGGGAAATGAAAAACTGTTTTTT.

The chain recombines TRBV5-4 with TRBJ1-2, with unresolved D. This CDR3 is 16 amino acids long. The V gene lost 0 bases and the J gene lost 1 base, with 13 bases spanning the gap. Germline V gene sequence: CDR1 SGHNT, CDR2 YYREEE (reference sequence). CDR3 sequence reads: CASSLGLGGNNYGYTF. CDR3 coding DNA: TGTGCCAGCAGCTTGGGCCTGGGAGGGAATAACTATGGCTACACCTTC. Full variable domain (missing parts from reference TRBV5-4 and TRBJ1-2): ETGVTQSPTHLIKTRGQQVTLRCSSQSGHNTVSWYQQALGQGPQFIFQYYREEENGRGNFPPRFSGLQFPNYSSELNVNALELDDSALYLCASSLGLGGNNYGYTFGSGTRLTVV.

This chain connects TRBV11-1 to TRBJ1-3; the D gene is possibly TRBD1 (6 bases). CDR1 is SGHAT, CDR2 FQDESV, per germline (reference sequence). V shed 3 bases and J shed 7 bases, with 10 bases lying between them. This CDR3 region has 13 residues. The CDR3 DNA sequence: TGTGCCAGCAGCTTGTCCAGGGGCAACACCATATATTTT. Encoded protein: CASSLSRGNTIYF.

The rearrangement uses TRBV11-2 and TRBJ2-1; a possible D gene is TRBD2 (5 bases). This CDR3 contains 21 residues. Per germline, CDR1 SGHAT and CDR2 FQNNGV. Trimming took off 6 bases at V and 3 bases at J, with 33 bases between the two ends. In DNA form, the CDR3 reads TGTGCCAGCAGTTCCCCCTTCCTAGGAGGCGCTCCAATCGGGCGCTACAATGAGCAGTTCTTC. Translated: CASSSPFLGGAPIGRYNEQFF.

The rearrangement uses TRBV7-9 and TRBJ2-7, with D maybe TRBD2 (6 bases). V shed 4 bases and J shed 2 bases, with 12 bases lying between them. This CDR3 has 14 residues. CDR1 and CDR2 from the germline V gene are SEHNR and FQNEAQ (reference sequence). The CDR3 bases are TGTGCCAGCAGCTGGGCTAGCGAGCCCTACGAGCAGTACTTC. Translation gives CASSWASEPYEQYF.

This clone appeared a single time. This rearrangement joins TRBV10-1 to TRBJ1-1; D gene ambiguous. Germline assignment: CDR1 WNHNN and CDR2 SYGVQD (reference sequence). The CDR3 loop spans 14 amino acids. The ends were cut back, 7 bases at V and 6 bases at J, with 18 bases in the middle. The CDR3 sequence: CASKSFIGDSEAFF. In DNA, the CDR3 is TGCGCCAGCAAATCTTTTATAGGAGATTCTGAAGCTTTCTTT.

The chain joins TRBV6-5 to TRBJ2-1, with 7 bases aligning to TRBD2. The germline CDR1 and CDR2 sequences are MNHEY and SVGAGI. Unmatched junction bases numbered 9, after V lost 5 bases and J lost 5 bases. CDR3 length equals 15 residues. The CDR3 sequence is CASSPRTRRDNEQFF. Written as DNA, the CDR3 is TGTGCCAGCAGTCCTCGGACTAGAAGGGACAATGAGCAGTTCTTC.

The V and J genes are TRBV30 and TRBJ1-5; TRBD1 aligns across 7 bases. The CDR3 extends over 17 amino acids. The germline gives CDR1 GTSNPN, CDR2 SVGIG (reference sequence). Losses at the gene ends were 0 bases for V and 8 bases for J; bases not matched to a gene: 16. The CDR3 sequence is CAWSVGLTGTVREPQHF. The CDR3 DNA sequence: TGTGCCTGGAGTGTAGGGCTGACCGGGACAGTACGTGAGCCCCAGCATTTT.

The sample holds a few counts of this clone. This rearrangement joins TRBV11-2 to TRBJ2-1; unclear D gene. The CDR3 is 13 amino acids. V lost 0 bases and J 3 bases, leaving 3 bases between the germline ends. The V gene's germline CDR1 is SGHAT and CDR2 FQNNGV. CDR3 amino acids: CASSLDIYNEQFF. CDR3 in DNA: TGTGCCAGCAGCTTAGATATCTACAATGAGCAGTTCTTC.

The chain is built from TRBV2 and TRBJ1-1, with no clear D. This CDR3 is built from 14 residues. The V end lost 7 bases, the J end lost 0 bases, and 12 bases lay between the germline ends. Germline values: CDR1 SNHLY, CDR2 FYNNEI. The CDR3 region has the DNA TGTGCCAGCACTGTAGACATTATGAACACTGAAGCTTTCTTT. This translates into CASTVDIMNTEAFF.

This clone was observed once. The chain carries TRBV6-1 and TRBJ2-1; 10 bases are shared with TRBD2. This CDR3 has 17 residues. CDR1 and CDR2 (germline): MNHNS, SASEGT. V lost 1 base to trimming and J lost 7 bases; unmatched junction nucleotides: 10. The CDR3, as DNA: TGTGCCAGCAGTGAAGTCGTCCTAGCGGGAGTGGGTAATGAGCAGTTCTTC. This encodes CASSEVVLAGVGNEQFF.

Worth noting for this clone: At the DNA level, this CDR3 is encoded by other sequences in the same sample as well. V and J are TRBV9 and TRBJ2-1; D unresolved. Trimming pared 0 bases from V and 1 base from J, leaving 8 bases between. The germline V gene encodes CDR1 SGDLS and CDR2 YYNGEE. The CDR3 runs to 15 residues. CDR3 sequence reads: CASSVAGTSYNEQFF. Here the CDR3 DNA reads TGTGCCAGCAGCGTAGCGGGTACTTCCTACAATGAGCAGTTCTTC.

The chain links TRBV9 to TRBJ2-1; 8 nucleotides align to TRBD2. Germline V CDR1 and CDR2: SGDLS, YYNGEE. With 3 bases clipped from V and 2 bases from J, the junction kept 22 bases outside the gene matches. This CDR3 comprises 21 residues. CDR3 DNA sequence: TGTGCCAGCAGCGCTTTCCGGGACCCGAATTCCTTGGGACTAGCCTACAATGAGCAGTTCTTC. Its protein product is CASSAFRDPNSLGLAYNEQFF.

The CDR3: CASKRRATYNEQFF. The CDR3 DNA reads TGTGCCAGCAAGAGGAGGGCCACCTACAATGAGCAGTTCTTC. The chain combines TRBV27 with TRBJ2-1, with a weak D call TRBD2 (6 bases). The CDR3 runs 14 residues. Germline values: CDR1 MNHEY, CDR2 SMNVEV (reference sequence). Trimming took 7 bases from V and 2 from J, leaving 12 bases between them.

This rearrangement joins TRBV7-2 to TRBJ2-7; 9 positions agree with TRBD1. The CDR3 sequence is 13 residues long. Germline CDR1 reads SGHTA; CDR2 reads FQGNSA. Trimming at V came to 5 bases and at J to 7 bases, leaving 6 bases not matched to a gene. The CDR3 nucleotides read TGTGCCAGCAGCAGGGACAGGGCCGGGGAGCAGTACTTC. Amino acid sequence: CASSRDRAGEQYF.

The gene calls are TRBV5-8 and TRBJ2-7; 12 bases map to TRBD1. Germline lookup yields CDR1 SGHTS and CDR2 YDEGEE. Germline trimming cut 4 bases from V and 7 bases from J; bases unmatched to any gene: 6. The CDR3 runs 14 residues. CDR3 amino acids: CASSMGQGAWEQYF. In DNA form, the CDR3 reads TGTGCCAGCAGCATGGGACAGGGGGCGTGGGAGCAGTACTTC.

The CDR3 protein is CASSQQIYYGYTF. Written as DNA, the CDR3 is TGTGCCAGCAGTCAACAGATCTATTATGGCTACACCTTC. The chain recombines TRBV6-5 with TRBJ1-2, with D uncertain. The germline gives CDR1 MNHEY, CDR2 SVGAGI. V was cut by 5 bases and J by 5 bases, with 12 bases left in between. The CDR3 has 13 residues.

The CDR3 loop reads CASTTSGTGPGETQYF. In nucleotides, the CDR3 is TGTGCCAGCACCACTTCCGGGACAGGACCGGGGGAGACCCAGTACTTC. V usage is TRBV5-6 and J usage is TRBJ2-5; 8 bases fit TRBD1. CDR3 length: 16 residues. V was clipped by 6 bases and J by 5 bases; unmatched bases: 15. CDR1 and CDR2 (germline): SGHDT, YYEEEE.

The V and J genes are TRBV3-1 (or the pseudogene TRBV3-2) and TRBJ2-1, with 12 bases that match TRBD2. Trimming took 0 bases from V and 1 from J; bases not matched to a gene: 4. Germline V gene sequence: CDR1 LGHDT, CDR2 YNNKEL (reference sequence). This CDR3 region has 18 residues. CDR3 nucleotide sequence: TGTGCCAGCAGCCAAGAATCCCTAGCGGGAGGGTCCTACAATGAGCAGTTCTTC. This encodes CASSQESLAGGSYNEQFF.

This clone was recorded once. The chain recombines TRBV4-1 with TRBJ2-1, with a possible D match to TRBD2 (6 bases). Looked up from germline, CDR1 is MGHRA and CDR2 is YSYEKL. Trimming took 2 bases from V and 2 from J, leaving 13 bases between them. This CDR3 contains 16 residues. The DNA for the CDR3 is TGCGCCAGCAGCCAAATAACTAGCCTTACCTACAATGAGCAGTTCTTC. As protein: CASSQITSLTYNEQFF.

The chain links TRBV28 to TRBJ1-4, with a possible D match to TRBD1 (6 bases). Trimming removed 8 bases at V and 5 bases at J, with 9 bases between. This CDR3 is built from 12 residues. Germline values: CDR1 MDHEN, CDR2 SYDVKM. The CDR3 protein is CASGQPNEKLFF. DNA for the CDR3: TGTGCCAGCGGACAGCCGAATGAAAAACTGTTTTTT.

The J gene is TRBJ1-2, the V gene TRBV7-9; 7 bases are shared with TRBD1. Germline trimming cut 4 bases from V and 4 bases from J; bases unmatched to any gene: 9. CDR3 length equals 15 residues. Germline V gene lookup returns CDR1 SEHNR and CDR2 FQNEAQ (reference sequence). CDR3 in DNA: TGTGCCAGCAGCTCCCGACAGGGCCAGATCTATGGCTACACCTTC. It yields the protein CASSSRQGQIYGYTF. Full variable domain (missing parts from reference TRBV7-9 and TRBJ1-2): DTGVSQNPRHKITKRGQNVTFRCDPISEHNRLYWYRQTLGQGPEFLTYFQNEAQLEKSRLLSDRFSAERPKGSFSTLEIQRTEQGDSAMYLCASSSRQGQIYGYTFGSGTRLTVV.